This T cell receptor beta chain was profiled in a study of control samples from healthy donors and cancer patients. The CDR3 spans 13 residues. Germline CDR1 reads SNHLY; CDR2 reads FYNNEI. The germline V and J ends were trimmed by 8 bases and 5 bases, with 13 bases remaining between them. The repertoire was sequenced with immunoSEQ multiplex PCR; TCRdb's copy has only in-frame clones and lacks some. Of about 160,000 clones in the sample, about 95% were seen once. The clonotype was recovered from a man in his 60s with colorectal cancer. The specimen sequenced was PBMCs. The genes are TRBV2 and TRBJ1-5; no reliable D call. The CDR3 reads CASGKDAHQPQHF. The CDR3 region has the DNA TGTGCCAGCGGCAAAGACGCACATCAGCCCCAGCATTTT.